The 19 T cell receptor beta chains below all came from one sample that was sequenced in a study of shared T cell receptors in the human thymus. Data came from immunoSEQ multiplex PCR; TCRdb stores just in-frame clones and leaves some out. The sample lists under 850,000 clones; roughly 88% were seen once. This sample also appeared in a second study, on human thymus T cells.

The sample taken for sequencing was thymocytes. Every receptor here comes from a boy under three years old with a congenital heart defect.

The chain recombines TRBV21-1 with TRBJ2-7; the table's D call, TRBD1, has no DNA check behind it. TRBV21-1 is a listed pseudogene. The CDR3 is 14 amino acids. The CDR3 DNA follows: TGTGCCAGCAGCAAGATACAGGGGTACGGCGAGCAGTACTTC. Translated: CASSKIQGYGEQYF.

The rearrangement links TRBV6-1 to TRBJ1-1; the D is unclear. V was clipped by 2 bases and J by 7 bases, with 11 bases between them. CDR1 and CDR2 from the germline V gene are MNHNS and SASEGT. The CDR3 consists of 13 residues. CDR3 bases: TGTGCCAGCAGTGAATTTGGGCAGTTTGAAGCTTTCTTT. This sequence encodes CASSEFGQFEAFF.

The chain recombines TRBV14 with TRBJ2-7, with a tentative D call TRBD1 (5 bases). The V gene's germline CDR1 is SGHDN and CDR2 FVKESK. The CDR3 sequence is 15 residues long. With 4 bases removed from V and 5 bases from J, the gap between germline ends came to 18 bases. CDR3 amino acids: CASSPNPGLIDEQYF. The DNA for the CDR3 is TGTGCCAGCAGCCCAAACCCAGGGCTGATTGACGAGCAGTACTTC.

This clone has just one count. V is TRBV4-2 and J is TRBJ2-6; tentatively, D is TRBD2 (5 bases). Looked up from germline, CDR1 is LGHNA and CDR2 is YNFKEQ. With 0 bases removed from V and 2 bases from J, the gap between germline ends came to 17 bases. This CDR3 has 19 residues. The CDR3 nucleotides are TGTGCCAGCAGCCAAGAGGCTAGAGCCCCCGGGGCTGGGGCCAACGTCCTGACTTTC. Its translation: CASSQEARAPGAGANVLTF.

The chain joins TRBV28 to TRBJ1-2; D ambiguous. CDR1 is MDHEN, CDR2 SYDVKM, per germline. The CDR3 totals 13 residues. Trimming removed 2 bases at V and 4 bases at J, with 8 bases between. In DNA form, the CDR3 reads TGTGCCAGCAGTTTACGGTGGTCCTATGGCTACACCTTC. Translation: CASSLRWSYGYTF.

V gene TRBV6-1 combines with J gene TRBJ1-5; TRBD1 might be the D (6 bases). This CDR3 has 13 residues. V lost 10 bases, J lost 5 bases, and 15 bases lay in between. Germline V lookup: CDR1 MNHNS, CDR2 SASEGT. The CDR3 bases are TGTGCCAACAGGGCTGGCCCCGATCAGCCCCAGCATTTT. The encoded protein is CANRAGPDQPQHF.

This chain links TRBV7-6 with TRBJ2-7, with D possibly matching TRBD2 (6 bases). The ends were cut back, 5 bases at V and 4 bases at J, with 15 bases in the middle. Germline values: CDR1 SGHVS, CDR2 FNYEAQ. The CDR3 is 14 residues long. Written as DNA, the CDR3 is TGTGCCAGCAGCGACGGAGGGAGCGATTACGAGCAGTACTTC. Translation gives CASSDGGSDYEQYF.

The rearrangement uses TRBV11-2 and TRBJ2-7; 10 positions match TRBD1. Germline-derived CDR1 and CDR2 are SGHAT and FQNNGV. The V and J ends lost 6 bases and 4 bases, in that order; junction bases with no gene match: 6. The length of the CDR3 is 14 residues. CDR3 coding DNA: TGTGCCAGCAGGTCCCGGGACAGGGGTTACGAGCAGTACTTC. It translates to CASRSRDRGYEQYF.

The chain recombines TRBV27 with TRBJ2-7; D uncertain. CDR1 is MNHEY, CDR2 SMNVEV, per germline (reference sequence). The CDR3 has 13 residues. Trimming cost V 5 bases and J 2 bases, with 10 bases left between them. The CDR3: CASSLGFPYEQYF. For the CDR3, the DNA is TGTGCCAGCAGTCTCGGGTTCCCCTACGAGCAGTACTTC.

V is TRBV7-9 and J is TRBJ2-5; no clear D gene. Trimming removed 1 base at V and 3 bases at J, with 6 bases between. The CDR3 consists of 13 residues. CDR1 is SEHNR and CDR2 is FQNEAQ in the germline V gene (reference sequence). The CDR3 DNA is TGTGCCAGCAGCTTAGAACTTAAAGAGACCCAGTACTTC. Translated: CASSLELKETQYF. Drawing the rest from reference TRBV7-9 and TRBJ2-5, the complete variable domain is DTGVSQNPRHKITKRGQNVTFRCDPISEHNRLYWYRQTLGQGPEFLTYFQNEAQLEKSRLLSDRFSAERPKGSFSTLEIQRTEQGDSAMYLCASSLELKETQYFGPGTRLLVL.

The rearrangement links TRBV19 to TRBJ2-3; 10 positions match TRBD1. Germline V lookup: CDR1 LNHDA, CDR2 SQIVND (reference sequence). The CDR3 totals 16 residues. Losses at the gene ends were 5 bases for V and 3 bases for J; bases not matched to a gene: 8. CDR3 in DNA: TGTGCCAGTAGTTCCTCTCGGACAGGGGGTACAGATACGCAGTATTTT. Protein product: CASSSSRTGGTDTQYF.

V gene TRBV7-9 combines with J gene TRBJ2-7; 7 nucleotides align to TRBD2. This CDR3 has 16 amino acids. The germline V gene has CDR1 SEHNR and CDR2 FQNEAQ (reference sequence). Trimming cost V 5 bases and J 1 base; bases outside gene matches: 11. CDR3 in amino acids: CASSATGTKGSYEQYF. CDR3 nucleotides: TGTGCCAGCAGCGCGACCGGGACTAAAGGATCCTACGAGCAGTACTTC.

This chain uses TRBV6-6 with TRBJ1-2; TRBD1 matches at 11 bases. The length of the CDR3 is 15 residues. Germline CDR1 MNHNY, CDR2 SVGAGI (reference sequence). Trimming cost V 5 bases and J 8 bases; bases outside gene matches: 10. This CDR3 reads CASSRRTGGPGGYTF. CDR3 sequence (DNA): TGTGCCAGCAGTCGTCGGACAGGGGGCCCCGGGGGCTACACCTTC.

This clone was picked up one time. J is TRBJ2-3 and V is TRBV29-1, with 8 bases matching TRBD2. The CDR3 has 13 amino acids. V was pared by 5 bases and J by 3 bases, with 4 bases of the junction left unmatched. Germline V CDR1 and CDR2: SQVTM, ANQGSEA. The CDR3 DNA reads as TGCAGCGTTAACAGCGGGAGAACAGATACGCAGTATTTT. Translating gives CSVNSGRTDTQYF.

V usage is TRBV5-5 and J usage is TRBJ2-5; TRBD2 matches at 15 bases. The J call could be wrong; TRBJ2-7 is a better fit for the DNA end. Germline V gives CDR1 SGHKS, CDR2 YYEKEE (reference sequence). This CDR3 region has 17 residues. CDR3 loop: CASSCEGLAGGGYEQYF. The CDR3 DNA reads TGTGCCAGCAGCTGCGAGGGACTAGCGGGAGGAGGCTACGAGCAGTACTTC.

The chain is built from TRBV4-3 and TRBJ2-2; tentative D call: TRBD2 (5 bases). Germline V gene lookup returns CDR1 LGHNA and CDR2 YSLEER. Between the trimmed V and J ends, which lost 3 bases and 6 bases, there was a span of 26 bases. The CDR3 runs 19 residues. CDR3 coding DNA: TGCGCCAGCAGCCACCCCAACCGGGCAGCGGACGCTTTGGCCGGGGAGCTGTTTTTT. It encodes CASSHPNRAADALAGELFF.

There are a few counts of this clone. CDR3 in DNA: TGCGCCAGCAGCCCGGTTTGGGAGACAGATACGCAGTATTTT. Translated, it gives CASSPVWETDTQYF. This chain uses TRBV5-1 with TRBJ2-3; a possible D gene is TRBD2 (5 bases). The CDR3 runs to 14 residues. Germline V gene sequence: CDR1 SGHRS, CDR2 YFSETQ. V was trimmed by 4 bases and J by 3 bases, leaving 12 bases between them.

CDR3 DNA sequence: TGTGCCAGCATGGACAGGGGGCGCGGGACGCAAGCTTTCTTT. Amino acid sequence: CASMDRGRGTQAFF. The chain is built from TRBV28 and TRBJ1-1, with 11 bases identical to TRBD1. V lost 7 bases, J lost 9 bases, and 10 bases stayed unmatched. Per germline, CDR1 MDHEN and CDR2 SYDVKM. The CDR3 sequence is 14 residues long.

The rearrangement uses TRBV7-2 and TRBJ2-1, with 11 bases that match TRBD2. The junction had 9 bases not matched to a gene; V was cut back by 5 bases and J by 9 bases. This CDR3 contains 15 residues. Germline values: CDR1 SGHTA, CDR2 FQGNSA. As DNA, the CDR3 is TGTGCCAGCAGCCGTAGCGGGAGGGCCGGGGGTGAGCAGTTCTTC. Its protein product is CASSRSGRAGGEQFF.